Following are 26 T cell receptor beta chains from one sample sequenced in a study of blood T cell repertoires in COVID-19. Data came from immunoSEQ multiplex PCR; TCRdb stores just in-frame clones and leaves some out. The data show 220,000 or so clones, approximately 92% seen once. The specimen was PBMCs or T cells enriched from blood (not recorded which). The source is a woman aged 18-29 years in a cohort exposed to, infected with or recovered from COVID-19 (not recorded which).

V and J are TRBV7-8 and TRBJ1-1; possible D gene TRBD1, 6 bases. The CDR3 length is 13 residues. CDR1 SGHVS and CDR2 FQNEAQ come from the germline V gene. The germline V and J ends were trimmed by 5 bases and 9 bases, with 16 bases remaining between them. Here the CDR3 DNA reads TGTGCCAGCAGCCAGTATACAGGGCCGCAAGCTTTCTTT. Amino acids: CASSQYTGPQAFF.

The V call is TRBV5-1, the J call TRBJ1-1; 8 bases are shared with TRBD1. V gave up 3 bases and J gave up 5 bases; unmatched junction bases: 6. Germline CDR1 reads SGHRS; CDR2 reads YFSETQ. The CDR3 runs to 14 residues. DNA of the CDR3: TGCGCCAGCAGCTCCGGACAGGGAGGTACTGAAGCTTTCTTT. Protein sequence: CASSSGQGGTEAFF.

The chain has TRBV28 and TRBJ1-1; unclear D gene. This CDR3 region has 11 residues. Germline values: CDR1 MDHEN, CDR2 SYDVKM. V was clipped by 10 bases and J by 2 bases, with 8 bases between them. The CDR3 DNA is TGTGCCACCTCTAGAAACACTGAAGCTTTCTTT. As protein: CATSRNTEAFF.

In regard to this clone: An end of the junction does not agree with germline; a read error may underlie this. The chain uses TRBV6-5 and TRBJ1-3; D remains ambiguous. The length of the CDR3 is 12 residues. The germline CDR1 and CDR2 sequences are MNHEY and SVGAGI. The CDR3 bases are TGTGCCAGCACTGCGTCTGAAAACACCATATATTTT. Translated: CASTASENTIYF.

The rearrangement links TRBV4-1 to TRBJ1-5, with TRBD1 identical over 9 bases. The CDR3 is 18 residues long. Germline CDR1 and CDR2: MGHRA and YSYEKL. V was clipped by 0 bases and J by 6 bases; unmatched bases: 12. CDR3 nucleotides: TGCGCCAGCAGCCAAGATCTCCTGCCGACAGGGGGATCTCAGCCCCAGCATTTT. It yields the protein CASSQDLLPTGGSQPQHF.

The rearrangement links TRBV5-1 to TRBJ2-3; TRBD1 matches 10 bases. This CDR3 is built from 14 residues. Trimming removed 5 bases from V and 2 bases from J; junction bases left unmatched: 2. Looked up from germline, CDR1 is SGHRS and CDR2 is YFSETQ. As DNA, the CDR3 is TGCGCCAGCAGGGACAGGGGGTACACAGATACGCAGTATTTT. It yields the protein CASRDRGYTDTQYF.

The chain links TRBV11-3 to TRBJ2-3; 7 bases line up with TRBD1. Germline V lookup: CDR1 SGHNT, CDR2 YENEEA. With 1 base clipped from V and 0 bases from J, the junction kept 10 bases outside the gene matches. The CDR3 is 18 amino acids. In nucleotides, the CDR3 is TGTGCCAGCAGCTTAGCCAGCGTCCGGGACAGTAGCACAGATACGCAGTATTTT. It encodes CASSLASVRDSSTDTQYF.

This chain uses TRBV27 with TRBJ1-3; 7 nucleotides agree with TRBD1. Germline V gene sequence: CDR1 MNHEY, CDR2 SMNVEV (reference sequence). The CDR3 loop spans 13 amino acids. The V segment lost 5 bases and the J segment 16 bases; nucleotides outside the gene matches: 14. In nucleotides, the CDR3 is TGTGCCAGCAGTAATACCCCGGGACAGTTGACCTATTTT. It is translated as CASSNTPGQLTYF.

The V call is TRBV27, the J call TRBJ2-1; perhaps TRBD2 as D (5 bases). CDR3 length: 16 amino acids. Germline-derived CDR1 and CDR2 are MNHEY and SMNVEV (reference sequence). Trimming took 5 bases from V and 4 from J, leaving 18 bases between them. Here the CDR3 reads CASSLLRRAGYNEQFF. The CDR3 DNA sequence: TGTGCCAGCAGTCTCCTCCGGCGGGCTGGGTACAATGAGCAGTTCTTC.

V usage is TRBV18 and J usage is TRBJ1-1, with D perhaps TRBD1 (5 bases). Germline CDR1 KGHSH, CDR2 LQKENI. CDR3 length equals 14 residues. The V gene lost 2 bases and the J gene lost 4 bases, with 11 bases spanning the gap. CDR3 nucleotide sequence: TGTGCCAGCTCACCAACCGGGGGAGGCACTGAAGCTTTCTTT. Translation: CASSPTGGGTEAFF.

The CDR3 DNA sequence: TGTGCCACCCTGAGTGGTGGCTACACCTTC. Its protein is CATLSGGYTF. The rearrangement links TRBV6-5 to TRBJ1-2; D remains unclear. Per the germline V gene, CDR1 is MNHEY and CDR2 is SVGAGI. Between the trimmed V and J ends, which lost 10 bases and 7 bases, there was a span of 10 bases. The CDR3 is 10 amino acids.

This sequence joins TRBV6-5 and TRBJ1-1; a weak D match, TRBD1 (5 bases). V was pared by 7 bases and J by 1 base, with 13 bases between. The CDR3 consists of 14 residues. Germline CDR1 is MNHEY and CDR2 is SVGAGI. The CDR3 spells CASTAPGGNTEAFF. The CDR3 region has the DNA TGTGCCAGCACCGCACCCGGGGGGAACACTGAAGCTTTCTTT.

The chain joins TRBV15 to TRBJ2-1; D might be TRBD1 (6 bases). Germline loops: CDR1 LNHNV, CDR2 YYDKDF (reference sequence). The V gene lost 1 base and the J gene lost 0 bases, with 16 bases spanning the gap. This CDR3 is 18 amino acids long. The DNA for the CDR3 is TGTGCCACCAGCAGAGGCCGGGGAACAGGGAGCTCCTACAATGAGCAGTTCTTC. Protein product: CATSRGRGTGSSYNEQFF.

This rearrangement joins TRBV7-6 to TRBJ2-5, with D possibly matching TRBD2 (5 bases). V lost 8 bases and J lost 5, with 12 bases in between. The CDR3 has 12 amino acids. Germline V gene data show CDR1 as SGHVS and CDR2 as FNYEAQ. CDR3 nucleotide sequence: TGTGCCAGCGGCGAGGGTAGGGAGACCCAGTACTTC. Translating it yields CASGEGRETQYF. Looking up the rest from reference TRBV7-6 and TRBJ2-5 gives the full variable domain: GAGVSQSPRYKVTKRGQDVALRCDPISGHVSLYWYRQALGQGPEFLTYFNYEAQQDKSGLPNDRFSAERPEGSISTLTIQRTEQRDSAMYRCASGEGRETQYFGPGTRLLVL.

V gene TRBV2 combines with J gene TRBJ1-5, with unresolved D. V was pared by 3 bases and J by 4 bases, with 10 bases between. This CDR3 spans 14 amino acids. Germline lookup yields CDR1 SNHLY and CDR2 FYNNEI. As DNA, the CDR3 is TGTGCCAGCAGTGAGCGGCGGATTAATCAGCCCCAGCATTTT. Translated, it gives CASSERRINQPQHF.

The chain combines TRBV28 with TRBJ2-4, with 7 bases lining up with TRBD2. The CDR3 contains 13 residues. The germline V gene encodes CDR1 MDHEN and CDR2 SYDVKM. Germline trimming cut 6 bases from V and 6 bases from J; bases unmatched to any gene: 5. The CDR3 here is CASRKAGANIQYF. The CDR3 nucleotides are TGTGCCAGCAGGAAGGCGGGAGCAAACATTCAGTACTTC.

The V call is TRBV19, the J call TRBJ1-5; TRBD1 is a possible D gene (5 bases). This CDR3 has 15 residues. The germline V and J ends were trimmed by 3 bases and 0 bases, with 9 bases remaining between them. Per the germline V gene, CDR1 is LNHDA and CDR2 is SQIVND (reference sequence). For the CDR3, the DNA is TGTGCCAGTAGTATTGGGGGGTATAGCAATCAGCCCCAGCATTTT. Its translation is CASSIGGYSNQPQHF.

The V gene is TRBV18, the J gene TRBJ1-2; D is possibly TRBD1 (6 bases). Germline lookup yields CDR1 KGHSH and CDR2 LQKENI. Trimming left V 3 bases short and J 7 bases short, with 18 bases between. The CDR3 has 15 residues. CDR3 sequence (DNA): TGTGCCAGCTCACCTGACACGGGCGGGGGCGGTGGCTACACCTTC. It encodes CASSPDTGGGGGYTF.

This chain joins TRBV7-8 and TRBJ2-7, with 7 positions matching TRBD2. Trimming removed 7 bases from V and 1 base from J; junction bases left unmatched: 4. Germline CDR1 reads SGHVS; CDR2 reads FQNEAQ. The CDR3 extends over 13 amino acids. The CDR3: CASTQRESYEQYF. The CDR3, as DNA: TGTGCCAGCACGCAGCGGGAATCCTACGAGCAGTACTTC.

The chain combines TRBV9 with TRBJ2-6, with D perhaps TRBD2 (6 bases). Germline CDR1 reads SGDLS; CDR2 reads YYNGEE. With 4 bases removed from V and 2 bases from J, the gap between germline ends came to 10 bases. The CDR3 is made up of 15 amino acids. As DNA, the CDR3 is TGTGCCAGCAGCAGAGGAGGGACTGGGGCCAACGTCCTGACTTTC. Its protein is CASSRGGTGANVLTF. Supplemented by reference TRBV9 and TRBJ2-6, the full variable domain reads DSGVTQTPKHLITATGQRVTLRCSPRSGDLSVYWYQQSLDQGLQFLIQYYNGEERAKGNILERFSAQQFPDLHSELNLSSLELGDSALYFCASSRGGTGANVLTFGAGSRLTVL.

This chain joins TRBV3-1 (or the pseudogene TRBV3-2) and TRBJ2-1; 11 bases are shared with TRBD2. The CDR3 runs 16 residues. The junction had 9 bases not matched to a gene; V was cut back by 4 bases and J by 7 bases. Germline lookup yields CDR1 LGHDT and CDR2 YNNKEL (reference sequence). The DNA of the CDR3 is TGTGCCAGCAGCCCTGGGACTAGCGGCCTTCGGAATGAGCAGTTCTTC. Translated, it gives CASSPGTSGLRNEQFF.

This chain connects TRBV13 to TRBJ1-2; D remains ambiguous. The CDR3 contains 14 residues. Per germline, CDR1 PRHDT and CDR2 FYEKMQ (reference sequence). With 4 bases removed from V and 1 base from J, the gap between germline ends came to 10 bases. The CDR3 reads CASSSAGLNYGYTF. The DNA for the CDR3 is TGTGCCAGCAGCTCAGCGGGCCTTAACTATGGCTACACCTTC. Full variable domain (outside the CDR3, taken from reference TRBV13 and TRBJ1-2): AAGVIQSPRHLIKEKRETATLKCYPIPRHDTVYWYQQGPGQDPQFLISFYEKMQSDKGSIPDRFSAQQFSDYHSELNMSSLELGDSALYFCASSSAGLNYGYTFGSGTRLTVV.

The table lists this clone with a count of one. The rearrangement uses TRBV6-5 and TRBJ2-1; TRBD1 aligns across 10 bases. The CDR3 sequence is 15 residues long. Germline assignment: CDR1 MNHEY and CDR2 SVGAGI. V lost 5 bases and J lost 4; bases outside the gene matches: 5. In nucleotides, the CDR3 is TGTGCCAGCAGTCTGGACAGGGGGGCTTACAATGAGCAGTTCTTC. Encoded protein: CASSLDRGAYNEQFF.

This chain uses TRBV5-1 with TRBJ1-6, with D unclear. CDR3 length: 17 residues. The V gene's germline CDR1 is SGHRS and CDR2 YFSETQ. Trimming took 2 bases from V and 0 from J, leaving 12 bases between them. The CDR3 coding sequence is TGCGCCAGCAGCTTTGAACCGCTAAGCTCCTATAATTCACCCCTCCACTTT. Amino acid sequence: CASSFEPLSSYNSPLHF.

The V call is TRBV7-8, the J call TRBJ2-7; no clear D. Germline loops: CDR1 SGHVS, CDR2 FQNEAQ. This CDR3 has 16 residues. The ends were cut back, 7 bases at V and 5 bases at J, with 24 bases in the middle. CDR3 sequence: CASNQWMGSQSNEQYF. CDR3 coding DNA: TGTGCCAGCAACCAATGGATGGGCTCCCAGTCCAACGAGCAGTACTTC.

The rearrangement uses TRBV5-6 and TRBJ2-7, with D unclear. The CDR3 is made up of 13 amino acids. V was trimmed by 1 base and J by 1 base, leaving 6 bases between them. From germline, CDR1 is SGHDT and CDR2 YYEEEE. The CDR3 spells CASSLQQSYEQYF. CDR3 nucleotides: TGTGCCAGCAGCTTGCAACAGTCCTACGAGCAGTACTTC.